This TCR beta chain was identified in a study of glioma-infiltrating T cells. Across the study: WHO grade II oligodendrogliomas or astrocytomas, plus non-recurrent WHO grade IV glioblastomas, were sampled.

Germline CDR1 is DFQATT and CDR2 is SNEGSKA (reference sequence). The CDR3 totals 11 residues. V was shortened by 5 bases and J by 5 bases, with 9 bases between the two germline ends. Using RNA template, CDR3s of TCR alpha and beta were amplified with iRepertoire arm-PCR. TCRdb ran MiXCR on the multiplex PCR reads and lists one entry per CDR3 protein. Found here are 300,000 to 450,000 distinct CDR3 sequences, 41% of them singletons; the top ten hold about 11%. The chain uses TRBV20-1 and TRBJ2-5; D gene ambiguous. The sequenced material came from glioma tissue, nonneoplastic brain tissue, or PBMCs (not recorded which). This clonotype was sampled from a human donor with low-grade glioma or glioblastoma, undergoing nonglioma brain surgery, or in good health (not recorded which). The CDR3, as DNA: TGCAGTGCTCAGTCTTTTGAGACCCAGTACTTC. It yields the protein CSAQSFETQYF.